This T cell receptor beta chain is drawn from a study of blood T cell repertoires in COVID-19. Ages ranged from about 18 to 90 years, with residence in some 25 US areas. Cohort placement rested on clinical history that participants reported themselves. Resolution of symptoms, clearance, or two negative PCRs was present in recovered Cohort 3 donors. The CDR3 runs to 16 residues. The V segment lost 5 bases and the J segment 2 bases; nucleotides outside the gene matches: 9. Germline V CDR1 and CDR2: LNHDA, SQIVND (reference sequence). TCRdb's copy holds only in-frame clones and misses some; the assay was immunoSEQ multiplex PCR. The data show roughly 180,000 clones, with roughly nine tenths seen just once and 2% to 2.5% held by the top ten.

The sequenced sample was PBMCs or T cells enriched from blood (not recorded which). The chain links TRBV19 to TRBJ2-7, with 10 positions matching TRBD1. The origin of this receptor is a woman aged 30 to 39 who had recovered from COVID-19. The CDR3 region is CASSDDRGPAPYEQYF. In nucleotides, the CDR3 is TGTGCCAGTAGTGATGACAGGGGGCCTGCCCCCTACGAGCAGTACTTC.